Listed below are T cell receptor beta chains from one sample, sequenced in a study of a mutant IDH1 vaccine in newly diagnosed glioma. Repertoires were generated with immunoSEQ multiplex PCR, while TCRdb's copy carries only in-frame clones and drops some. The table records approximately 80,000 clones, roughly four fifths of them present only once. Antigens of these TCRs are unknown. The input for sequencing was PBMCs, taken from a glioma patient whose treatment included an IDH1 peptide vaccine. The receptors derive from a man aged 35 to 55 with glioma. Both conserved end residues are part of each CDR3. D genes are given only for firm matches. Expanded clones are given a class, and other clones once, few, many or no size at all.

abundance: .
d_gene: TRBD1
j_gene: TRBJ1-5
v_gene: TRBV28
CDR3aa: CASSADRANTQPQHF
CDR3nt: TGTGCCAGCAGTGCAGACAGGGCCAATACTCAGCCCCAGCATTTT

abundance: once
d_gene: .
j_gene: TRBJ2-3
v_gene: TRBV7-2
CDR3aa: CASSLSTASTDTQYF
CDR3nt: TGTGCCAGCAGCTTATCCACTGCTAGCACAGATACGCAGTATTTT

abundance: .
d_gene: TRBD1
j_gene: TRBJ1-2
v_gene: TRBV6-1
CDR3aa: CASSEWDRGPYGYTF
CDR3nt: TGTGCCAGCAGTGAATGGGACAGGGGCCCCTATGGCTACACCTTC

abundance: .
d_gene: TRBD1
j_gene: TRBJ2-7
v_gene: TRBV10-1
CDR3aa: CASADREVGEQYF
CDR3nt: TGCGCCAGTGCGGACAGGGAGGTGGGCGAGCAGTACTTC

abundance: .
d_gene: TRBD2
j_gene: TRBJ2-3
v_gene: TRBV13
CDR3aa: CASSSRTSGSSRADTQYF
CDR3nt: TGTGCCAGCAGCTCAAGGACTAGCGGATCTTCCAGGGCAGATACGCAGTATTTT

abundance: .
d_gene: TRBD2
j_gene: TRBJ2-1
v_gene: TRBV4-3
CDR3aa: CASSQEGAGGVSYNEQFF
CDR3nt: TGCGCCAGCAGCCAAGAAGGCGCGGGAGGGGTTTCCTACAATGAGCAGTTCTTC

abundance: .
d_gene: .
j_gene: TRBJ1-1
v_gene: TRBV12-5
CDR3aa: CASGLVITAVLEGAFF
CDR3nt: TGTGCTAGTGGTTTGGTTATAACGGCGGTTTTGGAAGGGGCTTTCTTT

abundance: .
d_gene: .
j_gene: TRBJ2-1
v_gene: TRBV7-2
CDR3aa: CASSLTWQSSYNEQFF
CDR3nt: TGTGCCAGCAGCTTAACTTGGCAGAGCTCCTACAATGAGCAGTTCTTC

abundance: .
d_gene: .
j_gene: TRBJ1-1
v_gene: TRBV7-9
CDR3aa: CASSVQGRTEAFF
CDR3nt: TGTGCCAGCAGCGTACAGGGTCGGACTGAAGCTTTCTTT

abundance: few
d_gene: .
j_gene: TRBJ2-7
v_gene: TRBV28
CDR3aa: CASSSDGYEQYF
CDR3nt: TGTGCCAGCAGTTCCGACGGTTACGAGCAGTACTTC

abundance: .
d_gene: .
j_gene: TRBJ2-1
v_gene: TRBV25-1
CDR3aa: CASSGGASGQFF
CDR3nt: TGTGCCAGCAGTGGGGGGGCCTCGGGACAGTTCTTC

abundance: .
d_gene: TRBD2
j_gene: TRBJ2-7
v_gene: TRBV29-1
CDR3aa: CSVGEGYEQYF
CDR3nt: TGCAGCGTTGGGGAGGGCTACGAGCAGTACTTC

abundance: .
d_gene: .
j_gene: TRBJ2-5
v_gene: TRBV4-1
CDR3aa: CASSQDSSQETQYF
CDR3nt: TGCGCCAGCAGCCAAGATTCCAGCCAAGAGACCCAGTACTTC

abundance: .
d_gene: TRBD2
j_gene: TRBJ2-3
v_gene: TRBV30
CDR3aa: CAWSQAGGPGITDTQYF
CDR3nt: TGTGCCTGGAGTCAAGCGGGGGGGCCAGGGATAACAGATACGCAGTATTTT

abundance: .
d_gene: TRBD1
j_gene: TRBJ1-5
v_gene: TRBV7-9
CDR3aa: CASSLVGTGGVNQPQHF
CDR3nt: TGTGCCAGCAGCTTAGTAGGCACAGGGGGCGTAAATCAGCCCCAGCATTTT

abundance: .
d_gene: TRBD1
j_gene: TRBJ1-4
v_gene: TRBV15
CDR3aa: CATSTQGGRLHEKLFF
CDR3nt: TGTGCCACCAGCACCCAGGGGGGTCGGCTTCATGAAAAACTGTTTTTT

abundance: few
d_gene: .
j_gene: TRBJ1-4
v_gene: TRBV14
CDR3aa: CASSHGGLSTNEKLFF
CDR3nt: TGTGCCAGCAGCCACGGGGGGCTGAGCACTAATGAAAAACTGTTTTTT

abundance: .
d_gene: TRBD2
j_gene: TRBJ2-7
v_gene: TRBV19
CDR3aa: CATRPSGLAGAYEQYF
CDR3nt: TGTGCCACCCGCCCCTCGGGACTAGCGGGAGCTTACGAGCAGTACTTC

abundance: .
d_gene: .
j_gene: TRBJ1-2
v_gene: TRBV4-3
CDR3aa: CASSQGGPGTYGYTF
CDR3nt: TGCGCCAGCAGCCAGGGAGGACCAGGGACCTATGGCTACACCTTC

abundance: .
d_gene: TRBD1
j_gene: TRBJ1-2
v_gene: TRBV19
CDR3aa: CASQRDRLNYGYTF
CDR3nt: TGTGCCAGTCAAAGGGACAGGCTAAACTATGGCTACACCTTC

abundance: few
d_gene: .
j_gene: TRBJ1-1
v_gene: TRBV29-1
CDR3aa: CSSRIDFTDGNTEAFF
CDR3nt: TGCAGTTCCCGAATCGATTTTACGGACGGGAACACTGAAGCTTTCTTT

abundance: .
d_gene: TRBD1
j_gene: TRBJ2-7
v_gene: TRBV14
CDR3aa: CASRGDSYEQYF
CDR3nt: TGTGCCAGCAGGGGGGACAGCTACGAGCAGTACTTC

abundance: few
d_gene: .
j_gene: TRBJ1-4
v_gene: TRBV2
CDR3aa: CASIGVDSDGEKLFF
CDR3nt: TGTGCCAGCATTGGGGTTGACAGCGACGGTGAAAAACTGTTTTTT